These T cell receptor beta chains were read from a single sample in a study of blood T cell repertoires in COVID-19. Data came from immunoSEQ multiplex PCR; TCRdb stores just in-frame clones and leaves some out. The sample shows 340,000 or so clones, 80% to 90% of them seen only once. The sample comprised PBMCs or T cells enriched from blood (not recorded which). The source is a woman aged 40 to 49 with acute COVID-19. Each CDR3 is given with its conserved first and last residue. Fields, in order: CDR3 DNA, CDR3 protein, V gene, D gene, J gene, clone size. A D gene is named only where the DNA matches it firmly. Expanded clones are given a class, and other clones once, few, many or no size at all.

cdr3_nt: TGTGCCAGCAGTTTGGTTTCCGGGACAGGGATTAACAATGAGCAGTTCTTC
cdr3_aa: CASSLVSGTGINNEQFF
v_call: TRBV27
d_call: TRBD1
j_call: TRBJ2-1
clone_size: NA

cdr3_nt: TGCGCCAGCAGCCGGATTGGACAGGGGAACACTGAAGCTTTCTTT
cdr3_aa: CASSRIGQGNTEAFF
v_call: TRBV5-1
d_call: TRBD1
j_call: TRBJ1-1
clone_size: NA

cdr3_nt: TGTGCCAGTAGTGGAGACAGGAGGAGCTCCTATAATTCACCCCTCCACTTT
cdr3_aa: CASSGDRRSSYNSPLHF
v_call: TRBV19
d_call: NA
j_call: TRBJ1-6
clone_size: once

cdr3_nt: TGTGCCAGCACCTTTGAGGAAGGTATCTACAATGAGCAGTTCTTC
cdr3_aa: CASTFEEGIYNEQFF
v_call: TRBV9
d_call: NA
j_call: TRBJ2-1
clone_size: NA

cdr3_nt: TGTGCCAGCAGCCTAGGGGACTACGAGCAGTACTTC
cdr3_aa: CASSLGDYEQYF
v_call: TRBV3-1/TRBV3-2
d_call: NA
j_call: TRBJ2-7
clone_size: NA

cdr3_nt: TGTGCCAGCACCCGGACAGGGGTTAAGTATGGCTACACCTTC
cdr3_aa: CASTRTGVKYGYTF
v_call: TRBV7-2
d_call: TRBD1
j_call: TRBJ1-2
clone_size: NA

cdr3_nt: TGTGCCAGCAGTTTCAAAGCCGAGCAGTACTTC
cdr3_aa: CASSFKAEQYF
v_call: TRBV12-3/TRBV12-4
d_call: NA
j_call: TRBJ2-7
clone_size: NA

cdr3_nt: TGCGCCAGCAGCTCGGGTCCCTTAGGCGGGGGATACACCGGGGAGCTGTTTTTT
cdr3_aa: CASSSGPLGGGYTGELFF
v_call: TRBV5-1
d_call: TRBD2
j_call: TRBJ2-2
clone_size: NA

cdr3_nt: TGTGCCAGCAGCCGAAGGGGGACCGATACGCAGTATTTT
cdr3_aa: CASSRRGTDTQYF
v_call: TRBV11-2
d_call: NA
j_call: TRBJ2-3
clone_size: NA

cdr3_nt: TGTGCCAGCAGCGTAAACGGGAGGCCGAGCACAGATACGCAGTATTTT
cdr3_aa: CASSVNGRPSTDTQYF
v_call: TRBV9
d_call: TRBD2
j_call: TRBJ2-3
clone_size: NA

cdr3_nt: TGTGCCAGCTCACTATTGACTAGCGGGGGCACCGGGGAGCTGTTTTTT
cdr3_aa: CASSLLTSGGTGELFF
v_call: TRBV18
d_call: TRBD2
j_call: TRBJ2-2
clone_size: NA

cdr3_nt: TGCGCCAGCAGCCTCTACCCACCGGGACAGGGTTGGTCCTATAATTCACCCCTCCACTTT
cdr3_aa: CASSLYPPGQGWSYNSPLHF
v_call: TRBV4-3
d_call: TRBD1
j_call: TRBJ1-6
clone_size: NA

cdr3_nt: TGTGCCAGCAGTCTCTACCGCACAGATACGCAGTATTTT
cdr3_aa: CASSLYRTDTQYF
v_call: TRBV27
d_call: NA
j_call: TRBJ2-3
clone_size: NA

cdr3_nt: TGTGCCAGCTCACCCCAAAAAGGACAGGGCGAGCAGTTCTTC
cdr3_aa: CASSPQKGQGEQFF
v_call: TRBV18
d_call: TRBD1
j_call: TRBJ2-1
clone_size: once

cdr3_nt: TGCAGCGCAATGACAGGGACTAACTATGGCTACACCTTC
cdr3_aa: CSAMTGTNYGYTF
v_call: TRBV29-1
d_call: TRBD1
j_call: TRBJ1-2
clone_size: once

cdr3_nt: TGTGCCTGCACGAGCCTCGGTACAGGGGAGGGCTACACCTTC
cdr3_aa: CACTSLGTGEGYTF
v_call: TRBV30
d_call: TRBD1
j_call: TRBJ1-2
clone_size: NA

cdr3_nt: TGTGCCAGTGCTACTAGCGGGAGTTCCTACGAGCAGTACTTC
cdr3_aa: CASATSGSSYEQYF
v_call: TRBV19
d_call: TRBD2
j_call: TRBJ2-7
clone_size: once

cdr3_nt: TGTGCCAGCATTTACTCGGACAGGCACCTCGGGGCTAATTCACCCCTCCACTTT
cdr3_aa: CASIYSDRHLGANSPLHF
v_call: TRBV28
d_call: TRBD1
j_call: TRBJ1-6
clone_size: many

cdr3_nt: TGTGCCAGCTCACCGGAGACAGGGGGCTCCTACGAGCAGTACTTC
cdr3_aa: CASSPETGGSYEQYF
v_call: TRBV18
d_call: TRBD1
j_call: TRBJ2-7
clone_size: NA

cdr3_nt: TGTGCCATCAGTGAGTCGAAGCCGGGGGGGAGTACAGATACGCAGTATTTT
cdr3_aa: CAISESKPGGSTDTQYF
v_call: TRBV10-3
d_call: TRBD2
j_call: TRBJ2-3
clone_size: NA

cdr3_nt: TGTGCCAGCAGCGTAGAGGGGCAGGTAAATGAAAAACTGTTTTTT
cdr3_aa: CASSVEGQVNEKLFF
v_call: TRBV9
d_call: NA
j_call: TRBJ1-4
clone_size: NA

cdr3_nt: TGCGCCAGCAGCCCGACCCGACAGGCAACTAATGAAAAACTGTTTTTT
cdr3_aa: CASSPTRQATNEKLFF
v_call: TRBV5-1
d_call: NA
j_call: TRBJ1-4
clone_size: NA

cdr3_nt: TGTGCCAGCAGCCAAGATGCGGCATCCGTTTCGTACAATGAGCAGTTCTTC
cdr3_aa: CASSQDAASVSYNEQFF
v_call: TRBV4-2
d_call: NA
j_call: TRBJ2-1
clone_size: NA

cdr3_nt: TGTGCCAGCGGATCAGGGGGAAAGAACACTGAAGCTTTCTTT
cdr3_aa: CASGSGGKNTEAFF
v_call: TRBV7-9
d_call: TRBD1
j_call: TRBJ1-1
clone_size: NA

cdr3_nt: TGCGCCAGCAGCCAATCTAGCGGGAGCGGGTACGAGCAGTACTTC
cdr3_aa: CASSQSSGSGYEQYF
v_call: TRBV4-1
d_call: TRBD2
j_call: TRBJ2-7
clone_size: NA

cdr3_nt: TGTGCCAGCAGCACAATAACTAACCCCGGGACAGGGGGAACCGGGGAGCTGTTTTTT
cdr3_aa: CASSTITNPGTGGTGELFF
v_call: TRBV7-9
d_call: TRBD1
j_call: TRBJ2-2
clone_size: NA

cdr3_nt: TGTGCCAGCAGTGTTCCCCGGAGGACCCTCCAAGAGACCCAGTACTTC
cdr3_aa: CASSVPRRTLQETQYF
v_call: TRBV2
d_call: NA
j_call: TRBJ2-5
clone_size: few

cdr3_nt: TGTGCCAGCAGTTTGGAGACAGGGAAGGGCTACACCTTC
cdr3_aa: CASSLETGKGYTF
v_call: TRBV28
d_call: TRBD1
j_call: TRBJ1-2
clone_size: NA

cdr3_nt: TGTGCCAGCAGCTCCCGGCTGACTAGCGGGGTTTACAATGAGCAGTTCTTC
cdr3_aa: CASSSRLTSGVYNEQFF
v_call: TRBV7-2
d_call: TRBD2
j_call: TRBJ2-1
clone_size: NA

cdr3_nt: TGTGCCAGCAGCCCATACGGACAGTATACTAACTATGGCTACACCTTC
cdr3_aa: CASSPYGQYTNYGYTF
v_call: TRBV7-2
d_call: NA
j_call: TRBJ1-2
clone_size: NA

cdr3_nt: TGTGCCAGTAGTATAGGCAGACTAGCGGGAGATGTAATCTTC
cdr3_aa: CASSIGRLAGDVIF
v_call: TRBV19
d_call: TRBD2
j_call: TRBJ2-1
clone_size: NA

cdr3_nt: TGTGCCAGCTCACCACGGGAGGGAACAAGGGAGACCCAGTACTTC
cdr3_aa: CASSPREGTRETQYF
v_call: TRBV18
d_call: TRBD2
j_call: TRBJ2-5
clone_size: NA

cdr3_nt: TGCGCCAGCAGCGGGGGGACAGGGTTTACTGAAGCTTTCTTT
cdr3_aa: CASSGGTGFTEAFF
v_call: TRBV5-1
d_call: TRBD1
j_call: TRBJ1-1
clone_size: NA

cdr3_nt: TGTGCCAGCAGCTTGGTTTCGGGAGGTAACTATGGCTACACCTTC
cdr3_aa: CASSLVSGGNYGYTF
v_call: TRBV5-6
d_call: NA
j_call: TRBJ1-2
clone_size: once

cdr3_nt: TGTGCCAGCAGTTTATTGACAGGGGGGACTGGCTACACCTTC
cdr3_aa: CASSLLTGGTGYTF
v_call: TRBV28
d_call: TRBD1
j_call: TRBJ1-2
clone_size: NA

cdr3_nt: TGTGCCAGCAGCTTAGCGCGTAGTACTAGCGGGAGGGGAGTTTACGAGCAGTACTTC
cdr3_aa: CASSLARSTSGRGVYEQYF
v_call: TRBV7-2
d_call: TRBD2
j_call: TRBJ2-7
clone_size: NA

cdr3_nt: TGTGCCAGCAGCTCGGGACTAGGGATTTATGATACGCAGTATTTT
cdr3_aa: CASSSGLGIYDTQYF
v_call: TRBV7-3
d_call: TRBD2
j_call: TRBJ2-3
clone_size: NA

cdr3_nt: TGTGCCAGCAGACGACGGACTAGCCGTGACGAGCAGTACTTC
cdr3_aa: CASRRRTSRDEQYF
v_call: TRBV6-5
d_call: TRBD2
j_call: TRBJ2-7
clone_size: once

cdr3_nt: TGTGCCAGCAGCGTAGGGACTGCGGGGACCCAGTACTTC
cdr3_aa: CASSVGTAGTQYF
v_call: TRBV9
d_call: NA
j_call: TRBJ2-5
clone_size: NA

cdr3_nt: TGTGCCAGCAGCTTTCGAAGAGGCCCAGATACGCAGTATTTT
cdr3_aa: CASSFRRGPDTQYF
v_call: TRBV7-2
d_call: NA
j_call: TRBJ2-3
clone_size: few

cdr3_nt: TGTGCCACCTCTGCGGACAATCAGGGCTACACCTTC
cdr3_aa: CATSADNQGYTF
v_call: TRBV10-3
d_call: NA
j_call: TRBJ1-2
clone_size: NA

cdr3_nt: TGTGCCAGCAGACACGCCTACAATGAGCAGTTCTTC
cdr3_aa: CASRHAYNEQFF
v_call: TRBV25-1
d_call: NA
j_call: TRBJ2-1
clone_size: NA

cdr3_nt: TGTGCCAGCAGTTGGGGGACAGGGAATTCACCCCTCCACTTT
cdr3_aa: CASSWGTGNSPLHF
v_call: TRBV27
d_call: TRBD1
j_call: TRBJ1-6
clone_size: once

cdr3_nt: TGTGCCAGCACCGGGGGGGGCAATCAGCCCCAGCATTTT
cdr3_aa: CASTGGGNQPQHF
v_call: TRBV12-3/TRBV12-4
d_call: NA
j_call: TRBJ1-5
clone_size: few

cdr3_nt: TGTGCCAGCAGCTCGGCGCCCGGGACAGGGGCGGCCGGGGAGCTGTTTTTT
cdr3_aa: CASSSAPGTGAAGELFF
v_call: TRBV5-4
d_call: TRBD1
j_call: TRBJ2-2
clone_size: few

cdr3_nt: TGTGCCAGCAGCTTAGTGGCTTCACAGGGGGACTATGGCTACACCTTC
cdr3_aa: CASSLVASQGDYGYTF
v_call: TRBV7-2
d_call: TRBD1
j_call: TRBJ1-2
clone_size: few

cdr3_nt: TGTGCCAGCAGCTTAATCGCGGGAGCGTACTTGGGCGAGCAGTACTTC
cdr3_aa: CASSLIAGAYLGEQYF
v_call: TRBV7-2
d_call: TRBD2
j_call: TRBJ2-7
clone_size: NA

cdr3_nt: TGTGCCAGCAGCCAAGACTCGCCGGACAGCTACGAGCAGTACTTC
cdr3_aa: CASSQDSPDSYEQYF
v_call: TRBV3-1/TRBV3-2
d_call: NA
j_call: TRBJ2-7
clone_size: NA

cdr3_nt: TGTGCCAGTAGTAGGTCTAGCGGGAGTTCCGGAGGAGAGACCCAGTACTTC
cdr3_aa: CASSRSSGSSGGETQYF
v_call: TRBV19
d_call: TRBD2
j_call: TRBJ2-5
clone_size: once

cdr3_nt: TGCGCCAGCAGCCTCTCCCAGGTGGGTAGCTCCTACAATGAGCAGTTCTTC
cdr3_aa: CASSLSQVGSSYNEQFF
v_call: TRBV5-1
d_call: NA
j_call: TRBJ2-1
clone_size: NA

cdr3_nt: TGCGCCAGCAGCCCGGACAGATTAGATTCACCCCTCCACTTT
cdr3_aa: CASSPDRLDSPLHF
v_call: TRBV4-3
d_call: NA
j_call: TRBJ1-6
clone_size: NA

cdr3_nt: TGTGCCAGCAGTTTAATCCAGACAGGGAACTATGGCTACACCTTC
cdr3_aa: CASSLIQTGNYGYTF
v_call: TRBV28
d_call: TRBD1
j_call: TRBJ1-2
clone_size: NA

cdr3_nt: TGTGCCAGCAGCTTAGGACTAGCGGGAGGGTTACACGAGCAGTACTTC
cdr3_aa: CASSLGLAGGLHEQYF
v_call: TRBV7-9
d_call: TRBD2
j_call: TRBJ2-7
clone_size: NA

cdr3_nt: TGTGCCAGCAGCCGCCTCGGGGGAGCGGGGAATGAGCAGTTCTTC
cdr3_aa: CASSRLGGAGNEQFF
v_call: TRBV3-1/TRBV3-2
d_call: TRBD2
j_call: TRBJ2-1
clone_size: NA

cdr3_nt: TGTGCCACCAGCAGAGATTCGGGCAGGCCGGGGGAGACCCAGTACTTC
cdr3_aa: CATSRDSGRPGETQYF
v_call: TRBV15
d_call: NA
j_call: TRBJ2-5
clone_size: NA

cdr3_nt: TGTGCCAGCAGCCAAGATTCCAGCGGGAGTCGGACCGGGGAGCTGTTTTTT
cdr3_aa: CASSQDSSGSRTGELFF
v_call: TRBV3-1/TRBV3-2
d_call: TRBD2
j_call: TRBJ2-2
clone_size: few

cdr3_nt: TGTGCCAGCAGCTCAACAGGGGTCCAGCCCCAGCATTTT
cdr3_aa: CASSSTGVQPQHF
v_call: TRBV7-2
d_call: TRBD1
j_call: TRBJ1-5
clone_size: NA

cdr3_nt: TGCGCCAGCAGCCTAAGCGGGGGGGCCGTCAGTCGGTTCTTC
cdr3_aa: CASSLSGGAVSRFF
v_call: TRBV4-3
d_call: TRBD2
j_call: TRBJ2-1
clone_size: once

cdr3_nt: TGTGCCAGCAGCTCCCGCTCTGGAAACACCATATATTTT
cdr3_aa: CASSSRSGNTIYF
v_call: TRBV7-2
d_call: NA
j_call: TRBJ1-3
clone_size: NA